One sample yielded the 5 T cell receptor beta chains listed below, sequenced in a study of T cell changes during pregnancy in multiple sclerosis. Data came from immunoSEQ multiplex PCR; TCRdb stores just in-frame clones and leaves some out. The table includes around 30,000 clones, around 87% detected once. This material consisted of CD4+ T cells from peripheral blood mononuclear cells, taken in the third trimester of pregnancy. These receptors were collected from a female donor in good health, enrolled as a control in a pregnancy study.

The V call is TRBV19, the J call TRBJ2-3, with a tentative D call TRBD2 (5 bases). Between the trimmed V and J ends, which lost 3 bases and 6 bases, there was a span of 10 bases. The CDR3 contains 13 residues. Germline loops: CDR1 LNHDA, CDR2 SQIVND (reference sequence). Written as DNA, the CDR3 is TGTGCCAGTAGTATGATGACGGGGGATACGCAGTATTTT. Amino acid sequence: CASSMMTGDTQYF.

This chain uses TRBV6-1 with TRBJ1-4; TRBD1 might be the D (5 bases). Germline V lookup: CDR1 MNHNS, CDR2 SASEGT. The CDR3 has 16 amino acids. The V end was cut by 4 bases, the J end by 8 bases, with 20 bases between. The CDR3 region has the DNA TGTGCCAGCAGTGGACTGGCAGGGATGGCCTACGAAAAACTGTTTTTT. Encoded protein: CASSGLAGMAYEKLFF.

The chain has TRBV5-6 and TRBJ1-1, with D possibly being TRBD1 (5 bases). The CDR3 sequence is 15 residues long. Germline V gene sequence: CDR1 SGHDT, CDR2 YYEEEE. Trimming shortened V by 4 bases and J by 1 base, and 14 bases separated the two germline ends. The DNA for the CDR3 is TGTGCCAGCAGCGGGCGCAGGGCGGCGAACACTGAAGCTTTCTTT. Translating it yields CASSGRRAANTEAFF. The full variable domain, its missing parts supplied by reference TRBV5-6 and TRBJ1-1, is DAGVTQSPTHLIKTRGQQVTLRCSPKSGHDTVSWYQQALGQGPQFIFQYYEEEERQRGNFPDRFSGHQFPNYSSELNVNALLLGDSALYLCASSGRRAANTEAFFGQGTRLTVV.

The J gene is TRBJ2-1, the V gene TRBV7-9; 10 bases match TRBD2. CDR1 is SEHNR, CDR2 FQNEAQ, per germline (reference sequence). The CDR3 extends over 14 amino acids. Losses at the gene ends were 6 bases for V and 5 bases for J; bases not matched to a gene: 4. The CDR3: CASSRTSGNNEQFF. The CDR3 bases are TGTGCCAGCAGTCGGACTAGCGGAAACAATGAGCAGTTCTTC.

This clone showed up just a few times. The chain couples TRBV12-5 to TRBJ1-1; no reliable D call. The CDR3 is made up of 13 amino acids. The germline V gene encodes CDR1 LGHNT and CDR2 FRNRAP. V was shortened by 3 bases and J by 6 bases, with 11 bases between the two germline ends. As DNA, the CDR3 is TGTGCTAGTGGTTTACGCGGGCAGTCTGAAGCTTTCTTT. Encoded protein: CASGLRGQSEAFF.